The 17 T cell receptor beta chains presented below share a single source sample, sequenced in a study of a mutant IDH1 vaccine in newly diagnosed glioma. The table came from immunoSEQ multiplex PCR; TCRdb's copy has only in-frame clones and leaves some out. The data show around 60,000 clones, around 91% seen once. Their antigens remain unidentified. The time point: week 11, during vaccination. Every vaccine dose comprised 300 ug of mutant IDH1 20-mer peptide plus topical imiquimod. The sequences come from PBMCs, collected from a glioma patient whose treatment included an IDH1 peptide vaccine. Receptors originate from a man in his forties or fifties with glioma.

The V gene is TRBV4-3, the J gene TRBJ1-4, with D perhaps matching TRBD1 (6 bases). Germline V gene data show CDR1 as LGHNA and CDR2 as YSLEER. The CDR3 loop spans 14 amino acids. V gave up 0 bases and J gave up 7 bases, with 9 bases separating them. Here the CDR3 reads CASSQDTGIEKLFF. The CDR3 DNA sequence: TGCGCCAGCAGCCAAGATACAGGGATTGAAAAACTGTTTTTT.

This clone appeared once. This chain connects TRBV11-2 to TRBJ2-7; TRBD2 matches at 7 bases. The V gene's germline CDR1 is SGHAT and CDR2 FQNNGV. V dropped 2 bases and J dropped 6; count of bases not matched to a gene: 19. The CDR3 is made up of 18 amino acids. CDR3 in DNA: TGTGCCAGCAGCTTACCATCGACTAGCCCAACCCAGTGGTCCGAGCAGTACGTC. Protein sequence: CASSLPSTSPTQWSEQYV.

The gene calls are TRBV27 and TRBJ2-2; D is unresolved. The CDR3 runs to 16 residues. CDR1 and CDR2 from the germline V gene are MNHEY and SMNVEV (reference sequence). The V and J ends lost 3 bases and 0 bases respectively, with 11 bases between them. The CDR3 here is CASSFISFSNTGELFF. The CDR3 DNA is TGTGCCAGCAGTTTTATCTCCTTTTCGAACACCGGGGAGCTGTTTTTT.

The V and J genes are TRBV4-1 and TRBJ2-2, with TRBD2 matching 7 bases. CDR3 size: 17 residues. The V gene's germline CDR1 is MGHRA and CDR2 YSYEKL. V lost 4 bases, J lost 0 bases, and 8 bases stayed unmatched. CDR3 bases: TGCGCCAGCAGCCCCGTACTGCGGGGGTCGAACACCGGGGAGCTGTTTTTT. This gives the protein CASSPVLRGSNTGELFF.

The chain carries TRBV10-2 and TRBJ1-1; 7 positions match TRBD1. This CDR3 has 16 residues. The V gene end was trimmed by 7 bases and the J gene end by 0 bases; junction bases not matched to a gene: 11. Germline values: CDR1 WSHSY, CDR2 SAAADI. CDR3: CASTQRTGLMNTEAFF. In DNA, the CDR3 is TGCGCCAGCACACAAAGGACAGGCCTCATGAACACTGAAGCTTTCTTT.

The chain combines TRBV11-2 with TRBJ2-5; 7 bases agree with TRBD2. Germline V CDR1 and CDR2: SGHAT, FQNNGV. V was clipped by 1 base and J by 4 bases; unmatched bases: 18. CDR3 size: 19 residues. The CDR3 is CASSLALLGGRRSGETQYF. The CDR3 region has the DNA TGTGCCAGCAGCTTAGCCCTCCTGGGCGGGAGAAGGTCAGGAGAGACCCAGTACTTC.

A single count supports this clone. J is TRBJ1-2 and V is TRBV10-3, with a possible D match to TRBD1 (5 bases). The CDR3 is made up of 16 amino acids. Germline loops: CDR1 ENHRY, CDR2 SYGVKD. The germline V and J ends were trimmed by 0 bases and 2 bases, with 13 bases remaining between them. CDR3 protein: CAISESAGATNYGYTF. The CDR3 DNA sequence: TGTGCCATCAGTGAGTCCGCTGGGGCAACCAACTATGGCTACACCTTC.

The chain is built from TRBV4-3 and TRBJ1-1, with TRBD1 as a possible D gene (6 bases). Germline V lookup: CDR1 LGHNA, CDR2 YSLEER. The length of the CDR3 is 16 residues. V was pared by 4 bases and J by 1 base, with 16 bases between. The CDR3, as DNA: TGCGCCAGCAGCCTCGGAACCGGGACAACGAACACTGAAGCTTTCTTT. Residues: CASSLGTGTTNTEAFF.

CDR3 sequence: CASSYSGSYEQYV. CDR3 coding DNA: TGTGCCAGCAGTTACTCTGGAAGCTACGAGCAGTACGTC. The V call is TRBV6-6, the J call TRBJ2-7; no clear D gene. The germline CDR1 and CDR2 sequences are MNHNY and SVGAGI (reference sequence). The CDR3 is 13 amino acids. V dropped 0 bases and J dropped 3 bases, with 6 bases sitting between them.

This chain uses TRBV5-4 with TRBJ2-5; D may be TRBD1 or TRBD2 (5 bases each). With 1 base removed from V and 4 bases from J, the gap between germline ends came to 8 bases. The CDR3 runs 13 residues. CDR1 and CDR2 from the germline V gene are SGHNT and YYREEE (reference sequence). The CDR3 sequence is CASSLWGTETQYF. CDR3 in DNA: TGTGCCAGCAGCTTGTGGGGGACAGAGACCCAGTACTTC.

The chain joins TRBV29-1 to TRBJ2-5, with D tentatively TRBD1 or TRBD2 (5 bases each). This CDR3 comprises 12 residues. The germline V gene encodes CDR1 SQVTM and CDR2 ANQGSEA. Deletions cut 6 bases from V and 0 bases from J, with 8 bases between. The CDR3 spells CSVGVDQETQYF. The CDR3 bases are TGCAGCGTGGGGGTTGACCAAGAGACCCAGTACTTC.

This chain joins TRBV6-1 and TRBJ2-7; D ambiguous. Trimming took 4 bases from V and 3 from J, leaving 10 bases between them. CDR1 MNHNS and CDR2 SASEGT come from the germline V gene. This CDR3 comprises 13 residues. The CDR3 reads CASSVNSLYEQYF. The DNA of the CDR3 is TGTGCCAGCAGTGTAAACAGCCTCTACGAGCAGTACTTC.

The chain has TRBV28 and TRBJ1-5; no firm D call. From germline, CDR1 is MDHEN and CDR2 SYDVKM. V was trimmed by 11 bases and J by 5 bases, leaving 13 bases between them. The CDR3 has 12 residues. The CDR3 here is CAAAGLDQPQHF. The CDR3 bases are TGTGCCGCGGCGGGTTTAGATCAGCCCCAGCATTTT.

The chain couples TRBV6-1 to TRBJ1-6; D perhaps matches TRBD1 (6 bases). In germline, CDR1 is MNHNS, CDR2 SASEGT. This CDR3 region has 12 residues. The V gene lost 7 bases and the J gene lost 10 bases, with 11 bases spanning the gap. DNA for the CDR3: TGTGCCAGCACCAGGGGAGAATCACCCCTCCACTTT. This gives the protein CASTRGESPLHF.

The rearrangement links TRBV2 to TRBJ2-5; perhaps TRBD1 as D (5 bases). This CDR3 is 16 amino acids long. Trimming took off 2 bases at V and 5 bases at J, with 18 bases between the two ends. In germline, CDR1 is SNHLY, CDR2 FYNNEI. The CDR3 loop reads CASSEFPYTKGETQYF. CDR3 nucleotides: TGTGCCAGCAGTGAATTCCCATACACTAAGGGGGAGACCCAGTACTTC.

The chain combines TRBV7-8 with TRBJ1-1; D is unclear. From germline, CDR1 is SGHVS and CDR2 FQNEAQ. CDR3 length: 14 amino acids. The germline V and J ends were trimmed by 1 base and 3 bases, with 9 bases remaining between them. The CDR3 sequence is CASSLGFWDTEAFF. The CDR3 region has the DNA TGTGCCAGCAGCTTAGGGTTTTGGGACACTGAAGCTTTCTTT. Full variable domain (outside the CDR3, taken from reference TRBV7-8 and TRBJ1-1): GAGVSQSPRYKVAKRGQDVALRCDPISGHVSLFWYQQALGQGPEFLTYFQNEAQLDKSGLPSDRFFAERPEGSVSTLKIQRTQQEDSAVYLCASSLGFWDTEAFFGQGTRLTVV.

The genes are TRBV7-9 and TRBJ2-1; no clear D. This CDR3 has 14 residues. Trimming stripped 2 bases from V and 5 bases from J, with 10 bases between. In germline, CDR1 is SEHNR, CDR2 FQNEAQ (reference sequence). CDR3 loop: CASSLWSVDNEQFF. As DNA, the CDR3 is TGTGCCAGCAGCTTATGGTCGGTGGACAATGAGCAGTTCTTC.